Listed below are T cell receptor beta chains from one sample, sequenced in a study of shared T cell receptors in the human thymus. Sequencing was performed with immunoSEQ multiplex PCR; in TCRdb, only in-frame clones are kept and a portion is missing. The table lists about 660,000 clones, roughly 90% of them singletons, with about 0.01% in the top ten. These data also formed part of another study, on human thymus T cells.

Material for sequencing was thymocytes. The receptors were gathered from a boy younger than two with a congenital heart defect. CDR3s leave out the opening cysteine and the closing phenylalanine or tryptophan. Clone size is given for some rows only: seen once, a few or many times, or a class if the clone is expanded.

V,J,size,CDR3
TRBV28,TRBJ1-5,few,ASSRRGGAKQPQH
TRBV27,TRBJ2-7,NA,ASSALPGRDSTYEQY
TRBV30,TRBJ2-5,NA,AWSVRVAGESQETQY
TRBV5-4,TRBJ2-1,NA,ASSQSGRDLESNEQF
TRBV28,TRBJ1-1,NA,ASNAPDRGGTEAF
TRBV27,TRBJ2-7,NA,ASSPSGFEGTDYEQY
TRBV5-1,TRBJ2-5,NA,ASSLAGGPQETQY
TRBV10-3,TRBJ2-1,NA,AINMTGEGSYNEQF
TRBV27,TRBJ2-1,NA,ASSISRSDEQF
TRBV28,TRBJ2-3,NA,ASTHRRTDTQY
TRBV5-6,TRBJ2-1,once,ASSLRSGYGGRAWGQF
TRBV30,TRBJ1-5,NA,AWSGRGRNQPQH
TRBV4-1,TRBJ2-5,NA,ASSLPAGVETQY
TRBV27,TRBJ2-2,NA,ASSSGTSETGELF
TRBV28,TRBJ2-7,NA,ASSPHRGRYEQY
TRBV6-1,TRBJ1-2,NA,ASSEVGSAGLGYGYT
TRBV29-1,TRBJ2-5,NA,SVSSGRTKETQY
TRBV7-4,TRBJ2-7,NA,ASPGLGYEQY
TRBV28,TRBJ1-2,NA,ASSSATGGCGYT
TRBV4-1,TRBJ2-1,NA,ASSRQEYYNEQF
TRBV7-2,TRBJ1-5,once,ASQGSGDSNQPQH
TRBV29-1,TRBJ2-1,NA,SVDWTGGFGEQF
TRBV7-9,TRBJ2-7,NA,ASSLTNSGSYEQY
TRBV27,TRBJ1-2,NA,ASSPGGYGYT
TRBV27,TRBJ2-7,NA,ASKGRRDPSYEQY
TRBV5-1,TRBJ1-6,NA,ASSLGTGKGRALH
TRBV7-9,TRBJ2-3,once,ASSLPTLAEYGTDTQY
TRBV28,TRBJ2-2,NA,ASSPSTSGEGSDTGELF
TRBV7-9,TRBJ1-1,NA,ASSAGTDTEAF
TRBV10-3,TRBJ2-1,NA,AICGLAGGICNEQF
TRBV4-3,TRBJ2-4,NA,ASSPGTSGRGH
TRBV2,TRBJ2-7,once,ASSPWSTGEQY
TRBV29-1,TRBJ1-2,NA,SVEAQGENYGYT
TRBV27,TRBJ2-3,NA,ASRYWRADTQY
TRBV14,TRBJ1-6,few,ASSPHPPRQGAVVPLH
TRBV7-9,TRBJ2-2,NA,ASSLGRNTGELF
TRBV19,TRBJ1-2,NA,ASSTGRQGGYGYT
TRBV7-8,TRBJ2-1,NA,ASSLVNSGRARDNEQF
TRBV5-6,TRBJ2-7,NA,ASSPKDTDTYEQY
TRBV9,TRBJ2-1,once,ASSGMSSYNEQF
TRBV11-3,TRBJ1-2,NA,ASSSPIPGHRNYGYT
TRBV29-1,TRBJ2-5,few,SVGTGTSGIETQY
TRBV27,NA,NA,ASSPRSRGRPYEQY
TRBV4-1,TRBJ2-3,once,ASSQDERELDTQY
TRBV4-1,TRBJ2-7,NA,ASSQDFARLAGVYDAYEQY
TRBV6-4,TRBJ2-1,NA,ASSGDTRTSQF
TRBV6-1,TRBJ2-1,NA,ASSVQGALDNEQF